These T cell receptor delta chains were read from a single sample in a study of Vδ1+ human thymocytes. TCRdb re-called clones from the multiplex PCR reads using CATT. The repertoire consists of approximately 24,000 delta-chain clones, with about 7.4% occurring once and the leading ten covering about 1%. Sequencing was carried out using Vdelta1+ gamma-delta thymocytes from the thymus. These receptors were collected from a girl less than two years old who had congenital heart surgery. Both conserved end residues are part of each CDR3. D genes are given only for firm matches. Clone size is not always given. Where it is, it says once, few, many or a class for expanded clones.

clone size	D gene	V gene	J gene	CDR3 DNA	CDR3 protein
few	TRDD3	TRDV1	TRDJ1	TGTGCTCTTGGGGAACTAAGCCGAGGGGCCTATGGGGGATATGCCGATAAACTCATCTTT	CALGELSRGAYGGYADKLIF
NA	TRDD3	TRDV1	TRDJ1	TGTGCTCTTGGGCTGGGGCTGGGGGATAACTTTTACACCGATAAACTCATCTTT	CALGLGLGDNFYTDKLIF
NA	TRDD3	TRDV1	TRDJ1	TGTGCTCTTGGGGAACTAAGCGGAACCCAGTCCTACTGGGGGAGAGTGTACACCGATAAACTCATCTTT	CALGELSGTQSYWGRVYTDKLIF
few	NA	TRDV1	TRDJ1	TGTGCTCTTGGGGAAGGCCCTCCAATTCTTCACACCGATAAACTCATCTTT	CALGEGPPILHTDKLIF
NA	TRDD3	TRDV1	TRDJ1	TGTGCTCTTGGGGAACTTCACTGGGGGATTTTGGGGGAGTACACCGATAAACTCATCTTT	CALGELHWGILGEYTDKLIF
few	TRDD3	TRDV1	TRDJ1	TGTGCTCTTGGGGAACCCACCAGGGGCTACTGGGGGATCCCGCCGTACACCGATAAACTCATCTTT	CALGEPTRGYWGIPPYTDKLIF
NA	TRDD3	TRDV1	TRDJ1	TGTGCTCTTGGGGGACGCGGAGGTCTATACTGGGGGATACGGGACAGGAAAGCCGATAAACTCATCTTT	CALGGRGGLYWGIRDRKADKLIF
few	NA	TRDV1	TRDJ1	TGTGCTCTTGGGGAGGCCATGCGAAAGACCGATAAACTCATCTTT	CALGEAMRKTDKLIF
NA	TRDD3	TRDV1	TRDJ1	TGTGCTCTTGGAAAGTGCCAAGGGGATAGACTGTACACCGATAAACTCATCTTT	CALGKCQGDRLYTDKLIF
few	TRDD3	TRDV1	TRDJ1	TGTGCTCTTGGGGAACTTGAACCCCACTGGGGGATACTGTCTCCGGGTAAACTCATCTTT	CALGELEPHWGILSPGKLIF
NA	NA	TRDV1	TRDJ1	TGTGCTCTTGGGGAGATCTTCCAAGGGACCGATAAACTCATCTTT	CALGEIFQGTDKLIF
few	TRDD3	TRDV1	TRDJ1	TGTGCTCTTGGGGAACTCGGCCAGACTGGGGGATCTCCCGATAAACTCATCTTT	CALGELGQTGGSPDKLIF
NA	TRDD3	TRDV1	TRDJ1	TGTGCTCTTGGGGAACGGCCTTCCCGGGGTTGTCGCTGGGGGATAAGAGACCCGTACACCGATAAACTCATCTTT	CALGERPSRGCRWGIRDPYTDKLIF
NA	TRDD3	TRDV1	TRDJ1	TGTGCTCTTGGGAACCCCTTCCCGATGCTGGGGGACGATAAACTCATCTTT	CALGNPFPMLGDDKLIF
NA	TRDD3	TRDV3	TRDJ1	TGTGCCCTCAACCGTTCCTATCTAAGTCAGCTGGGGGAGAAACTCATCTTT	CALNRSYLSQLGEKLIF
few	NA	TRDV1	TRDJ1	TGTGCTCTTGGGGAAGCTGACGCCCGTAGAGGGGAACTCATCTTT	CALGEADARRGELIF
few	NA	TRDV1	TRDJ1	TGTGCTCTTGGGGAAGGAGGTCGCGACTTTCCACTGAATCTCATTGCCCGAGTCATCTTT	CALGEGGRDFPLNLIARVIF
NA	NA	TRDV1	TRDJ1	TGTGCTCTTGGGGAACTAAAAATTCCCCTACGTCGCTGGGATCTCGACCTTTTAACCGATAAACTCATCTTT	CALGELKIPLRRWDLDLLTDKLIF
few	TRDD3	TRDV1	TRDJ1	TGTGCTCTTCTCGCGCTACGAAGGGGCTTCTGGGGGATACGGGCCCGAGACACCGATAAACTCATCTTT	CALLALRRGFWGIRARDTDKLIF
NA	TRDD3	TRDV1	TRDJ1	TGTGCTCTTGGGGAACTCGATCTCCGCCCAGGGGGATTGCAGAAGGGACCTGGACTCATCTTT	CALGELDLRPGGLQKGPGLIF
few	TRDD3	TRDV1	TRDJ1	TGTGCTCTTGGGGAACGCTCTAGTCGCTACTGGGGGATCGTAAGGGGGCGGGACACCGATAAACTCATCTTT	CALGERSSRYWGIVRGRDTDKLIF
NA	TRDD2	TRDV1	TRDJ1	TGTGCTCTTGGGGAACCAATCCTCCTTCCTACAAATTGCCACGAGCACACCGATAAACTCATCTTT	CALGEPILLPTNCHEHTDKLIF
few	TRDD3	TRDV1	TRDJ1	TGTGCTCTTGGGGAACTATCCCGGTGGGGGATAAATATGCCCGATAAACTCATCTTT	CALGELSRWGINMPDKLIF
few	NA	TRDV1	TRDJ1	TGTGCTCTTGGGGAACAATTTTACTGCCGGTCGGGGTTGTACACCGATAAACTCATCTTT	CALGEQFYCRSGLYTDKLIF
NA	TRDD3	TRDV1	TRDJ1	TGTGCTCTTGCCGGACACCCAATACGGTTGGGGATAGATAGGCATTACAAACTCATCTTT	CALAGHPIRLGIDRHYKLIF
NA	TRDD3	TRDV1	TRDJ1	TGTGCTCTTGGGGTCTGGGGGAACCCTCCCCAATACACCGATAAACTCATCTTT	CALGVWGNPPQYTDKLIF
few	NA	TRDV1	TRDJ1	TGTGCTCTTGGGGAATCCTACACCGATAAACTCATCTTT	CALGESYTDKLIF
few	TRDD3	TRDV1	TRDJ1	TGTGCTCTTGGGGTTTCCTACTCTACTGGGGGATACCGGGATGATAAACTCATCTTT	CALGVSYSTGGYRDDKLIF
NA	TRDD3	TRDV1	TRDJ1	TGTGCTCTTGGGGAACATGTGGACTGGGGGATAAAGACCGATAAACTCATCTTT	CALGEHVDWGIKTDKLIF
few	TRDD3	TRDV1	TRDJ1	TGTGCTCTTGGGAACACTACCCGGTTCTTACTGGGGGATACGGCCCAGTGGGTTAAACTCATCTTT	CALGNTTRFLLGDTAQWVKLIF
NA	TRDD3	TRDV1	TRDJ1	TGTGCTCTTGGGGAACTCAACTGGGGGCCGCCGTACACCGATAAACTCATCTTT	CALGELNWGPPYTDKLIF
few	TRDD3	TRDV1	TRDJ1	TGTGCTCTTGGGGAACTTTTCCCATCACTCGGGGATACGAAGTACACCGATAAACTCATCTTT	CALGELFPSLGDTKYTDKLIF
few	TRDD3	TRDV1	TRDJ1	TGTGCTCTTGGGACGCTCCCCTCTTTCCTACCGGGACTTACTGGGGGAAAGTACACCGATAAACTCATCTTT	CALGTLPSFLPGLTGGKYTDKLIF
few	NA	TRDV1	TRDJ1	TGTGCTCTTGGGGAAGCCTTCCTCACGTTCCTCGGGGGGACTGGGGGGACCGATAAACTCATCTTT	CALGEAFLTFLGGTGGTDKLIF
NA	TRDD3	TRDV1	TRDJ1	TGTGCTCTTGGGGAACTTCCTAACCTGAGGGATACGGCGTCCACCGATAAACTCATCTTT	CALGELPNLRDTASTDKLIF
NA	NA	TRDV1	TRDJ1	TGTGCTCTTGGGCCCCGGCTTCCTACAAGTGGGGGATATACCATATTCAAACTCATCTTT	CALGPRLPTSGGYTIFKLIF
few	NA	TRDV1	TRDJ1	TGTGCTCTTGGGGCGGTAGGGCTGGTAAGTTACACCGATAAACTCATCTTT	CALGAVGLVSYTDKLIF
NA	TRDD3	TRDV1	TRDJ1	TGTGCTCTTGGGGAACTGGGCGGATTGGTGGGGGATCGTGCCGATAAACTCATCTTT	CALGELGGLVGDRADKLIF
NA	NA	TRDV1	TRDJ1	TGTGCTCTTGGGATAGATAATGGATGTGACACCGATAAACTCATCTTT	CALGIDNGCDTDKLIF
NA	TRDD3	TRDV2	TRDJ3	TGTGCCTGTGACTACCGTGGGGGATACGACTCCTGGGACACCCGACAGATGTTTTTC	CACDYRGGYDSWDTRQMFF
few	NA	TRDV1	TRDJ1	TGTGCTCTTGGGGCTCTCTTACTTGAAAATCTGGGGACAATGTACACCGATAAACTCATCTTT	CALGALLLENLGTMYTDKLIF
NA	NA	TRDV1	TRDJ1	TGTGCTCTTGGGGAAAATCCCCCCCCCCGGGGAGGTGATGACACCGATAAACTCATCTTT	CALGENPPPRGGDDTDKLIF